A selection of T cell receptor beta chains follows, all from one sample in a study of T cells after yellow fever vaccination. Using its own MiXCR run on the 5' RACE reads, TCRdb lists one record per CDR3 protein. The table lists about 350,000 distinct CDR3 sequences, roughly 7.5% of them singletons. Specimen: PBMCs, collected 45 days after the first yellow fever vaccination. These receptors all stem from a man between 18 and 35 years old who received the YFV17D yellow fever vaccine. The CDR3 runs from the conserved cysteine through the conserved F or W. D genes are given only for firm matches. Clone size is given for some rows only: seen once, a few or many times, or a class if the clone is expanded.

j_call d_call clone_size v_call cdr3_aa cdr3_nt
TRBJ1-6 TRBD1 - TRBV5-1 CASSLDRGPLHF TGCGCCAGCAGCTTGGACAGGGGACCCCTCCACTTT
TRBJ1-2 - few TRBV5-1 CASSYGSRGDYGYTF TGCGCCAGCAGCTACGGAAGCAGGGGCGACTATGGCTACACCTTC
TRBJ2-3 TRBD1 few TRBV4-2 CASSGGQGEDTQYF TGTGCCAGCAGCGGGGGACAGGGTGAAGATACGCAGTATTTT
TRBJ2-1 - many TRBV5-1 CASSLTVSSYNEQFF TGCGCCAGCAGCCTAACAGTGAGCTCCTACAATGAGCAGTTCTTC
TRBJ2-1 - few TRBV5-1 CASSDDIWNEQFF TGCGCCAGCAGCGACGATATCTGGAATGAGCAGTTCTTC
TRBJ2-2 - few TRBV30 CAWTGNTGELFF TGTGCCTGGACTGGGAACACCGGGGAGCTGTTTTTT
TRBJ1-1 TRBD1 - TRBV9 CASSGQGGPDTEAFF TGTGCCAGCAGCGGACAGGGAGGTCCGGACACTGAAGCTTTCTTT
TRBJ2-7 TRBD1 few TRBV20-1 CSARGTGLVDEQYF TGCAGTGCTAGAGGGACAGGGTTAGTCGACGAGCAGTACTTC
TRBJ1-1 - few TRBV20-1 CRLKRGAGTEAFF TGCAGACTCAAAAGGGGGGCTGGGACTGAAGCTTTCTTT
TRBJ1-1 - - TRBV13 CLSSLGLMRRVDLF TGTCTCAGCAGCTTAGGCCTAATGAGGAGGGTCGATCTCTTT
TRBJ1-5 - - TRBV19 CASSIAKGYQPQHF TGTGCCAGTAGTATAGCGAAAGGCTATCAGCCCCAGCATTTT
TRBJ2-3 TRBD1 few TRBV3-1 CASSQLITGTGGDTQYF TGTGCCAGCAGCCAACTAATTACCGGGACAGGGGGAGATACGCAGTATTTT
TRBJ2-7 TRBD1 - TRBV5-1 CASSLEGTDYTYF TGCGCCAGCAGCTTGGAAGGGACAGATTATACGTACTTC
TRBJ2-1 TRBD2 few TRBV15 CATSRAGGAYNEQFF TGTGCCACCAGCAGAGCGGGGGGAGCCTACAATGAGCAGTTCTTC
TRBJ2-2 - many TRBV6-1 CASKGLNTGELFF TGTGCCAGCAAGGGGCTTAACACCGGGGAGCTGTTTTTT